This is a list of T cell receptor beta chains from one sample in a study of regulatory dendritic cells for organ transplantation. These receptors have no known antigen. Sequencing used immunoSEQ multiplex PCR; TCRdb keeps in-frame clones, though not all of them. Of about 4,200 clones in the sample, around 64% are singletons; the top ten hold approximately 17%. The specimen sequenced was memory CD8+ T cells from blood cultured with regulatory dendritic cells. These TCRs come from a human donor in good health. Each CDR3 is given with its conserved first and last residue. D genes are given only for firm matches. Some rows mark clone size as missing; the rest say once, few, many or name a class of expanded clone.

D gene: -; J gene: TRBJ2-2; V gene: TRBV6-1; clone size: few; CDR3 DNA: TGTGCCAGCAGTGATTACAGGGCGATCGGGGAGCTGTTTTTT; CDR3 protein: CASSDYRAIGELFF
D gene: -; J gene: TRBJ2-3; V gene: TRBV9; clone size: once; CDR3 DNA: TGTGCCAGCAGCGAACTAGCCCGCCCAGATACGCAGTATTTT; CDR3 protein: CASSELARPDTQYF
D gene: -; J gene: TRBJ2-2; V gene: TRBV4-1; clone size: -; CDR3 DNA: TGCGCCAGCAGCCACTTCGTGGGGGGAAACACCGGGGAGCTGTTTTTT; CDR3 protein: CASSHFVGGNTGELFF
D gene: TRBD2; J gene: TRBJ2-3; V gene: TRBV11-3; clone size: -; CDR3 DNA: TGTGCCAGCAGCGGGACTAACACAGATACGCAGTATTTT; CDR3 protein: CASSGTNTDTQYF
D gene: TRBD1; J gene: TRBJ2-1; V gene: TRBV9; clone size: -; CDR3 DNA: TGTGCCAGCAGCGGGTGGACAGGGACGGATGAGCAGTTCTTC; CDR3 protein: CASSGWTGTDEQFF
D gene: TRBD1; J gene: TRBJ1-6; V gene: TRBV7-2; clone size: -; CDR3 DNA: TGTGCCAGCAGCCCTCCTCGAGGGGGCCAAAATTCACCCCTCCACTTT; CDR3 protein: CASSPPRGGQNSPLHF
D gene: -; J gene: TRBJ1-1; V gene: TRBV4-1; clone size: few; CDR3 DNA: TGCGCCAGCAGCCAAGGGGGTTGGGGGGACTTCAGCACTGAAGCTTTCTTT; CDR3 protein: CASSQGGWGDFSTEAFF
D gene: TRBD2; J gene: TRBJ2-5; V gene: TRBV9; clone size: few; CDR3 DNA: TGTGCCAGCAGCGTATACCCGGCTAGCGGGGGAGGGATGGAGACCCAGTACTTC; CDR3 protein: CASSVYPASGGGMETQYF
D gene: TRBD1; J gene: TRBJ1-2; V gene: TRBV9; clone size: few; CDR3 DNA: TGTGCCAGCAGCGGCCGGGACAGGGTTAACTATGGCTACACCTTC; CDR3 protein: CASSGRDRVNYGYTF
D gene: TRBD1; J gene: TRBJ2-1; V gene: TRBV10-3; clone size: -; CDR3 DNA: TGTGCCATCAGTGAGTCGACGGGACAGGGGATGGGTGAGCAGTTCTTC; CDR3 protein: CAISESTGQGMGEQFF
D gene: -; J gene: TRBJ2-1; V gene: TRBV19; clone size: -; CDR3 DNA: TGTGCCAGTAGTATAGGTGGACTATCGTTCTTC; CDR3 protein: CASSIGGLSFF
D gene: -; J gene: TRBJ2-2; V gene: TRBV29-1; clone size: hyperexpanded; CDR3 DNA: TGCAGCGTCCCACTGAACACCGGGGAGCTGTTTTTT; CDR3 protein: CSVPLNTGELFF
D gene: TRBD1; J gene: TRBJ1-6; V gene: TRBV7-2; clone size: -; CDR3 DNA: TGTGCCAGCAGCTCTCAGGGGGCCCAGGCATATAATTCACCCCTCCACTTT; CDR3 protein: CASSSQGAQAYNSPLHF
D gene: TRBD1; J gene: TRBJ1-1; V gene: TRBV7-6; clone size: few; CDR3 DNA: TGTGCCAGCAGCCATGGACAGGGGGCTTATGAAGCTTTCTTT; CDR3 protein: CASSHGQGAYEAFF
D gene: -; J gene: TRBJ1-5; V gene: TRBV6-5; clone size: -; CDR3 DNA: TGTGCCAGCAGACCATTTCAGGGGAGCAATCAGCCCCAGCATTTT; CDR3 protein: CASRPFQGSNQPQHF
D gene: TRBD1; J gene: TRBJ1-1; V gene: TRBV4-2; clone size: -; CDR3 DNA: TGTGCCAGCAGCCAAGATGACAGGGGGAGCGATGAAGCTTTCTTT; CDR3 protein: CASSQDDRGSDEAFF
D gene: -; J gene: TRBJ1-6; V gene: TRBV6-4; clone size: medium-sized; CDR3 DNA: TGTGCCAGCAGTGACTCTGTGAGTTCACCCCTCCACTTT; CDR3 protein: CASSDSVSSPLHF
D gene: -; J gene: TRBJ2-3; V gene: TRBV23-1; clone size: -; CDR3 DNA: TGCGCCAGCAGCGCGACCGAGGGTGCAGATACGCAGTATTTT; CDR3 protein: CASSATEGADTQYF
D gene: TRBD1; J gene: TRBJ2-5; V gene: TRBV4-1; clone size: -; CDR3 DNA: TGCGCCAGCAGCCGCGACAGGGAGTGGGACCAAGAGACCCAGTACTTC; CDR3 protein: CASSRDREWDQETQYF
D gene: -; J gene: TRBJ2-1; V gene: TRBV9; clone size: -; CDR3 DNA: TGTGCCAGCAGCAACCGACTAGCCTACAATGAGCAGTTCTTC; CDR3 protein: CASSNRLAYNEQFF
D gene: TRBD2; J gene: TRBJ2-5; V gene: TRBV7-2; clone size: -; CDR3 DNA: TGTGCCAGCAGCGTCCCTCTAGCGGGGGAAGAGACCCAGTACTTC; CDR3 protein: CASSVPLAGEETQYF
D gene: TRBD2; J gene: TRBJ2-5; V gene: TRBV28; clone size: -; CDR3 DNA: TGTGCCAGCAGTCCTCCGGGGGGGGAGACCCAGTACTTC; CDR3 protein: CASSPPGGETQYF
D gene: -; J gene: TRBJ2-3; V gene: TRBV11-2; clone size: -; CDR3 DNA: TGTGCCAGCAGCTTCTTGGCAGGGGAGGATACGCAGTATTTT; CDR3 protein: CASSFLAGEDTQYF
D gene: -; J gene: TRBJ1-1; V gene: TRBV5-1; clone size: -; CDR3 DNA: TGCGCCAGCAGCGCCTCGGGTAGCACTGAAGCTTTCTTT; CDR3 protein: CASSASGSTEAFF
D gene: -; J gene: TRBJ1-5; V gene: TRBV19; clone size: -; CDR3 DNA: TGTGCCAGTACCCAGGCTCTCGGCAATCAGCCCCAGCATTTT; CDR3 protein: CASTQALGNQPQHF
D gene: -; J gene: TRBJ1-3; V gene: TRBV13; clone size: -; CDR3 DNA: TGTGCCAGCAGCGCCGACAGCTCTGGAAACACCATATATTTT; CDR3 protein: CASSADSSGNTIYF
D gene: -; J gene: TRBJ2-7; V gene: TRBV6-6; clone size: -; CDR3 DNA: TGTGCCAGCTCTCCCCCCTGGCAGGTGAATATCTACGAGCAGTACTTC; CDR3 protein: CASSPPWQVNIYEQYF
D gene: TRBD2; J gene: TRBJ2-3; V gene: TRBV7-6; clone size: -; CDR3 DNA: TGTGCCAGCAGCAAAAAGACTAGCGGAAGCACAGATACGCAGTATTTT; CDR3 protein: CASSKKTSGSTDTQYF
D gene: -; J gene: TRBJ2-7; V gene: TRBV29-1; clone size: -; CDR3 DNA: TGCAGCGTCCTGCAGGGGTTCTCCTACGAGCAGTACTTC; CDR3 protein: CSVLQGFSYEQYF
D gene: -; J gene: TRBJ2-5; V gene: TRBV9; clone size: few; CDR3 DNA: TGTGCCAGCAGCGGCGGGGACAGCCAAGAGACCCAGTACTTC; CDR3 protein: CASSGGDSQETQYF
D gene: -; J gene: TRBJ1-6; V gene: TRBV6-5; clone size: -; CDR3 DNA: TGTGCCAGCAGTGAAGTCGAGCATTCACCCCTCCACTTT; CDR3 protein: CASSEVEHSPLHF
D gene: TRBD1; J gene: TRBJ1-1; V gene: TRBV7-9; clone size: -; CDR3 DNA: TGTGCCAGCATGGTTGGCAGGGGGATAACTGAAGCTTTCTTT; CDR3 protein: CASMVGRGITEAFF
D gene: -; J gene: TRBJ2-2; V gene: TRBV2; clone size: few; CDR3 DNA: TGTGCCAGCAGTGAAAGGGGGTACACCGGGGAGCTGTTTTTT; CDR3 protein: CASSERGYTGELFF
D gene: TRBD2; J gene: TRBJ2-3; V gene: TRBV7-8; clone size: few; CDR3 DNA: TGTGCCAGCAGCTCGGGTACGGGGGGGGCCCGCACAGATACGCAGTATTTT; CDR3 protein: CASSSGTGGARTDTQYF
D gene: -; J gene: TRBJ1-1; V gene: TRBV2; clone size: medium-sized; CDR3 DNA: TGTGCCAGCAGTGATGCCAGGGCAATGAACACTGAAGCTTTCTTT; CDR3 protein: CASSDARAMNTEAFF
D gene: -; J gene: TRBJ1-2; V gene: TRBV21-1; clone size: few; CDR3 DNA: TGTGCCAGAGGGGAGGGGGATGGCTACACCTTC; CDR3 protein: CARGEGDGYTF
D gene: TRBD2; J gene: TRBJ2-5; V gene: TRBV7-9; clone size: large; CDR3 DNA: TGTGCCAGCAGCGTCCCTCTAGCGGGGGAAGAGACCCAGTACTTC; CDR3 protein: CASSVPLAGEETQYF
D gene: TRBD2; J gene: TRBJ2-3; V gene: TRBV6-4; clone size: -; CDR3 DNA: TGTGCCAGCAGTGAGGGGACTAGCGGGGGCACAGATACGCAGTATTTT; CDR3 protein: CASSEGTSGGTDTQYF
D gene: -; J gene: TRBJ1-6; V gene: TRBV27; clone size: few; CDR3 DNA: TGTGCCAGCAGTCCCGATTGGGAGGGCTCCTATAATTCACCCCTCCACTTT; CDR3 protein: CASSPDWEGSYNSPLHF
D gene: TRBD1; J gene: TRBJ1-1; V gene: TRBV29-1; clone size: -; CDR3 DNA: TGCAGCGTTCCGGGACAGGGGGCTCGTCGTGGGGTGAACACTGAAGCTTTCTTT; CDR3 protein: CSVPGQGARRGVNTEAFF
D gene: TRBD1; J gene: TRBJ1-5; V gene: TRBV5-6; clone size: -; CDR3 DNA: TGTGCCAGCAGCCCCGGGAGACAGGGTAGCAATCAGCCCCAGCATTTT; CDR3 protein: CASSPGRQGSNQPQHF
D gene: TRBD1; J gene: TRBJ1-1; V gene: TRBV5-6; clone size: few; CDR3 DNA: TGTGCCAGCAGCCTCAGCGGGACAGGGACTGAAGCTTTCTTT; CDR3 protein: CASSLSGTGTEAFF
D gene: TRBD1; J gene: TRBJ2-7; V gene: TRBV27; clone size: -; CDR3 DNA: TGTGCCAGCAGCCACCGGGACAGCTACGAGCAGTACTTC; CDR3 protein: CASSHRDSYEQYF
D gene: -; J gene: TRBJ2-1; V gene: TRBV9; clone size: few; CDR3 DNA: TGTGCCAGCAGCCTCGGGGTAGCGGTTTACAATGAGCAGTTCTTC; CDR3 protein: CASSLGVAVYNEQFF
D gene: TRBD2; J gene: TRBJ2-1; V gene: TRBV5-1; clone size: -; CDR3 DNA: TGCGCCAGCAGCTCGGCGGGGGGTTACAATGAGCAGTTCTTC; CDR3 protein: CASSSAGGYNEQFF
D gene: TRBD2; J gene: TRBJ2-2; V gene: TRBV7-2; clone size: few; CDR3 DNA: TGTGCCAGCAGCTTAGTTGGGACTAGCAGACTGAACACCGGGGAGCTGTTTTTT; CDR3 protein: CASSLVGTSRLNTGELFF
D gene: TRBD1; J gene: TRBJ1-2; V gene: TRBV5-1; clone size: -; CDR3 DNA: TGCGCCAGCAGCGACGGGACAGACTATGGCTACACCTTC; CDR3 protein: CASSDGTDYGYTF
D gene: -; J gene: TRBJ1-4; V gene: TRBV5-6; clone size: few; CDR3 DNA: TGTGCCAGCACACCTGGGGCTGCCACAACTAATGAAAAACTGTTTTTT; CDR3 protein: CASTPGAATTNEKLFF
D gene: TRBD1; J gene: TRBJ1-3; V gene: TRBV7-6; clone size: few; CDR3 DNA: TGTGCCAGCAGCTTAGGCGCAGGGGGCGCCGACACCATATATTTT; CDR3 protein: CASSLGAGGADTIYF
D gene: -; J gene: TRBJ2-1; V gene: TRBV5-1; clone size: few; CDR3 DNA: TGCGCCAGCAGCCCATTAGACAGGAGCTCCTACAATGAGCAGTTCTTC; CDR3 protein: CASSPLDRSSYNEQFF
D gene: TRBD1; J gene: TRBJ1-4; V gene: TRBV9; clone size: -; CDR3 DNA: TGTGCCAGCAGCGCCGGGACAGCTAATGAAAAACTGTTTTTT; CDR3 protein: CASSAGTANEKLFF
D gene: -; J gene: TRBJ1-6; V gene: TRBV4-3; clone size: -; CDR3 DNA: TGCGCCAGCAGCCAAGATAGGACAGACCCAAATTCACCCCTCCACTTT; CDR3 protein: CASSQDRTDPNSPLHF
D gene: TRBD2; J gene: TRBJ2-1; V gene: TRBV29-1; clone size: -; CDR3 DNA: TGCAGCGTTGAGGGACTAGCGGACTACAATGAGCAGTTCTTC; CDR3 protein: CSVEGLADYNEQFF